This T cell receptor (beta chain) derives from a study of cytomegalovirus exposure and HLA in healthy donors. Repertoires were generated with immunoSEQ multiplex PCR, while TCRdb's copy carries only in-frame clones and drops some. The top ten hold 1% to 1.2% of the sample, which has some 230,000 clones, over 80% seen once. From germline, CDR1 is MDHEN and CDR2 SYDVKM. V was pared by 10 bases and J by 1 base, with 14 bases between. The CDR3 has 15 amino acids. The sequenced material came from PBMCs. The gene calls are TRBV28 and TRBJ2-6; no reliable D call. This sequence was found in a woman aged 18-29 years in good health and CMV-seronegative. The CDR3 region has the DNA TGTGCCACCCTCAGAAGAGGATCTGGGGCCAACGTCCTGACTTTC. Its protein product is CATLRRGSGANVLTF.